A single sample gave rise to the 31 T cell receptor beta chains below, sequenced in a study of T cells after yellow fever vaccination. TCRdb ran MiXCR on the 5' RACE reads and lists one entry per CDR3 protein. The sample lists about 120,000 distinct CDR3 sequences; approximately 9% were seen once. Sequencing used CD8+ T cells sorted from PBMCs, obtained on the day of the yellow fever booster vaccination. The receptors were gathered from a young man who received the YFV17D yellow fever vaccine.

The V and J genes are TRBV4-1 and TRBJ2-1; 15 bases are a match to TRBD2. V lost 1 base to trimming and J lost 15 bases; unmatched junction nucleotides: 4. Germline CDR1 is MGHRA and CDR2 is YSYEKL. This CDR3 is built from 14 residues. The DNA of the CDR3 is TGCGCCAGCAGCCAAGGGACTAGCGGGGGGGCCTCGTTCTTC. It specifies CASSQGTSGGASFF.

The V and J genes are TRBV30 and TRBJ2-2, with 8 bases fitting TRBD2. CDR3 size: 15 residues. J was trimmed by 6 bases and V by 2 bases; bases with no gene match: 8. Per germline, CDR1 GTSNPN and CDR2 SVGIG (reference sequence). The CDR3 spells CAWSFSGGSPGELFF. The CDR3 DNA reads as TGTGCCTGGAGTTTCTCGGGGGGGTCTCCCGGGGAGCTGTTTTTT.

In its sample, this clonotype was seen a few times. This chain joins TRBV10-3 and TRBJ2-5; no clear D gene. This CDR3 is built from 13 residues. V lost 4 bases and J lost 0, with 6 bases in between. CDR1 and CDR2 (germline): ENHRY, SYGVKD. The DNA of the CDR3 is TGTGCCATCAGTGCTACAGACCAAGAGACCCAGTACTTC. This encodes CAISATDQETQYF.

This clonotype was seen only a few times. This chain uses TRBV29-1 with TRBJ2-1, with 9 bases fitting TRBD2. This CDR3 comprises 15 residues. Germline V CDR1 and CDR2: SQVTM, ANQGSEA. V was clipped by 7 bases and J by 4 bases; unmatched bases: 11. CDR3 sequence: CSASTAGGLYNEQFF. CDR3 DNA: TGCAGCGCTTCCACAGCGGGGGGATTGTACAATGAGCAGTTCTTC.

This clonotype was seen more than once but under ten times. This sequence joins TRBV7-2 and TRBJ1-1; D ambiguous. Trimming removed 3 bases from V and 4 bases from J, with 6 bases in between. The germline V gene encodes CDR1 SGHTA and CDR2 FQGNSA. The CDR3 has 12 amino acids. Here the CDR3 reads CASSFRATEAFF. The CDR3 coding sequence is TGTGCCAGCAGCTTTCGTGCCACTGAAGCTTTCTTT.

The sample holds many counts of this clonotype. The V call is TRBV4-1, the J call TRBJ1-1, with 7 bases lining up with TRBD1. CDR1 and CDR2 from the germline V gene are MGHRA and YSYEKL. V was pared by 3 bases and J by 4 bases, with 8 bases of the junction left unmatched. This CDR3 has 15 amino acids. The CDR3 sequence: CASSHPGGMSTEAFF. DNA for the CDR3: TGCGCCAGCAGCCACCCAGGGGGGATGAGCACTGAAGCTTTCTTT.

This clonotype was detected a few times. V usage is TRBV20-1 and J usage is TRBJ1-4; D uncertain. This CDR3 comprises 13 residues. The V gene lost 2 bases and the J gene lost 10 bases, with 14 bases spanning the gap. Germline V lookup: CDR1 DFQATT, CDR2 SNEGSKA (reference sequence). The CDR3 sequence: CSARLIIDPKLFF. CDR3 nucleotides: TGCAGTGCTAGACTCATAATAGATCCAAAACTGTTTTTT.

In this sample, this clonotype turned up a few times. The J gene is TRBJ1-1, the V gene TRBV5-1; no definite D call. V was shortened by 6 bases and J by 6 bases, with 15 bases between the two germline ends. The CDR3 contains 13 residues. Germline V gives CDR1 SGHRS, CDR2 YFSETQ. This CDR3 is CASTSGPGAEAFF. The CDR3 bases are TGCGCCAGCACCTCGGGCCCGGGAGCTGAAGCTTTCTTT.

This clonotype has ten or more counts. The chain's CDR3 is CASSQEAGVDTQYF. CDR3 DNA sequence: TGTGCCAGCAGCCAAGAGGCAGGGGTAGATACGCAGTATTTT. The chain joins TRBV4-2 to TRBJ2-3; possibly TRBD1 for D (6 bases). V was clipped by 0 bases and J by 5 bases, with 9 bases between them. Germline loops: CDR1 LGHNA, CDR2 YNFKEQ. This CDR3 has 14 amino acids.

The chain carries TRBV6-5 and TRBJ2-7; 12 bases line up with TRBD1. From germline, CDR1 is MNHEY and CDR2 SVGAGI. V shed 5 bases, J shed 5 bases, and the junction held 7 bases outside the gene matches. The CDR3 runs 15 residues. The CDR3 reads CASSTTGTGGHEQYF. DNA of the CDR3: TGTGCCAGCAGTACCACCGGGACAGGGGGCCACGAGCAGTACTTC.

The chain combines TRBV11-2 with TRBJ2-1, with TRBD2 identical over 12 bases. V was pared by 6 bases and J by 5 bases, with 14 bases of the junction left unmatched. This CDR3 region has 18 residues. Germline CDR1 and CDR2: SGHAT and FQNNGV. The CDR3 nucleotides read TGTGCCAGCAGATCACAGAAGCCAGGACTAGCGGGGAACAATGAGCAGTTCTTC. Its translation is CASRSQKPGLAGNNEQFF.

J is TRBJ2-5 and V is TRBV7-9; a weak D match, TRBD1 (6 bases). The CDR3 runs to 15 residues. V shed 2 bases and J shed 1 base, with 11 bases lying between them. CDR1 is SEHNR and CDR2 is FQNEAQ in the germline V gene (reference sequence). CDR3 protein: CASSLLQGVQETQYF. The CDR3, as DNA: TGTGCCAGCAGCTTACTACAGGGAGTCCAAGAGACCCAGTACTTC.

The chain uses TRBV7-9 and TRBJ2-5; D remains unclear. The CDR3 is 16 residues long. With 5 bases removed from V and 2 bases from J, the gap between germline ends came to 18 bases. Germline assignment: CDR1 SEHNR and CDR2 FQNEAQ (reference sequence). The CDR3 nucleotides are TGTGCCAGCAGCCCGGCCGAAGGTGTGGAACAAGAGACCCAGTACTTC. Protein product: CASSPAEGVEQETQYF.

This clonotype appeared many times. V usage is TRBV19 and J usage is TRBJ2-2; 7 bases are shared with TRBD2. Per the germline V gene, CDR1 is LNHDA and CDR2 is SQIVND (reference sequence). This CDR3 has 15 amino acids. Trimming cost V 2 bases and J 5 bases; bases outside gene matches: 5. The CDR3 coding sequence is TGTGCCAGTAGTATACTGGCGGGGGTTACCGGGGAGCTGTTTTTT. Residues: CASSILAGVTGELFF.

This clonotype has more than one count but fewer than ten. This chain joins TRBV4-3 and TRBJ1-6; D unclear. There are 16 residues in the CDR3. Deletions cut 0 bases from V and 2 bases from J, with 8 bases between. Germline V gene sequence: CDR1 LGHNA, CDR2 YSLEER. The CDR3 bases are TGCGCCAGCAGCCAAGATAGCCAGGCCTATAATTCACCCCTCCACTTT. Its protein is CASSQDSQAYNSPLHF.

J is TRBJ2-1 and V is TRBV7-9; 9 bases agree with TRBD1. The J segment lost 5 bases and the V segment lost 2 bases, leaving 7 bases of the junction unmatched. The CDR3 consists of 16 residues. Germline V lookup: CDR1 SEHNR, CDR2 FQNEAQ (reference sequence). The CDR3, as DNA: TGTGCCAGCAGCTTACCTACAGGGGGCGCCGACAATGAGCAGTTCTTC. Translation: CASSLPTGGADNEQFF.

The table lists this clonotype with a few counts. The chain couples TRBV7-9 to TRBJ2-2, with TRBD1 as a possible D gene (6 bases). With 4 bases removed from V and 6 bases from J, the gap between germline ends came to 21 bases. Germline loops: CDR1 SEHNR, CDR2 FQNEAQ (reference sequence). The CDR3 is made up of 17 amino acids. For the CDR3, the DNA is TGTGCCAGCAGCTCACACCCGGGACAAGAAGACGCCGGGGAGCTGTTTTTT. It codes for CASSSHPGQEDAGELFF.

This clonotype was found a few times. The CDR3 DNA sequence: TGTGCCTGGAGGGGCGACGGGGAGACCCAGTACTTC. It translates to CAWRGDGETQYF. The rearrangement links TRBV30 to TRBJ2-5; unclear D gene. Per germline, CDR1 GTSNPN and CDR2 SVGIG (reference sequence). The CDR3 totals 12 residues. V was clipped by 3 bases and J by 5 bases, with 10 bases between them.

This clonotype was seen only a few times. V gene TRBV6-2 or TRBV6-3 combines with J gene TRBJ2-5; D possibly uses TRBD1 or TRBD2 (5 bases each). The CDR3 extends over 19 amino acids. The V end lost 5 bases, the J end lost 2 bases, and 27 bases lay between the germline ends. The germline V gene encodes CDR1 MNHEY and CDR2 SVGEGT. CDR3 bases: TGTGCCAGCAGTGACCACCGGGACGCCCGGCCTTGGGGGCAAGAGACCCAGTACTTC. This codes for CASSDHRDARPWGQETQYF.

This chain links TRBV7-9 with TRBJ1-5; 8 bases are shared with TRBD1. Unmatched junction bases numbered 5, after V lost 4 bases and J lost 3 bases. This CDR3 comprises 15 residues. CDR1 is SEHNR and CDR2 is FQNEAQ in the germline V gene (reference sequence). The CDR3 is CASSSGQDTNQPQHF. The DNA of the CDR3 is TGTGCCAGCAGCTCGGGACAGGATACCAATCAGCCCCAGCATTTT.

The V and J genes are TRBV7-8 and TRBJ2-7; 8 nucleotides match TRBD1. Germline CDR1 SGHVS, CDR2 FQNEAQ. The CDR3 is 15 amino acids. Germline trimming cut 3 bases from V and 6 bases from J; bases unmatched to any gene: 10. The CDR3 DNA is TGTGCCAGCAGCTTTCTCTACACCGGGACAGGCGAGCAGTACTTC. Residues: CASSFLYTGTGEQYF.

The chain carries TRBV27 and TRBJ2-3, with D unclear. This CDR3 spans 14 amino acids. Germline lookup yields CDR1 MNHEY and CDR2 SMNVEV (reference sequence). V gave up 3 bases and J gave up 5 bases, with 12 bases separating them. DNA of the CDR3: TGTGCCAGCAGTTTCCACAAACAAGGAGATACGCAGTATTTT. This sequence encodes CASSFHKQGDTQYF.

This clonotype was counted a few times. This chain uses TRBV29-1 with TRBJ1-1; the D is unclear. Germline V gives CDR1 SQVTM, CDR2 ANQGSEA. Trimming took 8 bases from V and 1 from J, leaving 14 bases between them. The CDR3 extends over 13 amino acids. The CDR3 DNA follows: TGCAGCTCATCGGGAGGGAAGAACACTGAAGCTTTCTTT. Translating gives CSSSGGKNTEAFF.

This chain uses TRBV2 with TRBJ2-1; tentative D call: TRBD2 (7 bases). The CDR3 is made up of 16 amino acids. Germline CDR1 and CDR2: SNHLY and FYNNEI. V was pared by 6 bases and J by 4 bases, with 19 bases between. CDR3 residues: CASRMPGGLLYNEQFF. CDR3 bases: TGTGCCAGCAGGATGCCGGGGGGCCTATTATACAATGAGCAGTTCTTC.

This clonotype was detected a few times. This chain joins TRBV4-1 and TRBJ1-5, with a possible D match to TRBD1 (6 bases). From germline, CDR1 is MGHRA and CDR2 YSYEKL. The CDR3 extends over 14 amino acids. The V and J ends lost 1 base and 5 bases respectively, with 9 bases between them. CDR3 nucleotides: TGCGCCAGCAGCCAAGGGACAGCCCATCAGCCCCAGCATTTT. It translates to CASSQGTAHQPQHF.

This clonotype was seen a few times. The chain's CDR3 is CASSPRGAVMNTEAFF. In DNA form, the CDR3 reads TGTGCCAGCAGCCCACGAGGGGCAGTGATGAACACTGAAGCTTTCTTT. This chain connects TRBV7-2 to TRBJ1-1, with D possibly being TRBD1 (5 bases). CDR1 is SGHTA, CDR2 FQGNSA, per germline. Trimming removed 5 bases at V and 0 bases at J, with 16 bases between. The CDR3 is 16 amino acids.

This clonotype turned up a few times. J is TRBJ2-1 and V is TRBV10-3; TRBD2 might be the D (6 bases). The germline gives CDR1 ENHRY, CDR2 SYGVKD. With 6 bases removed from V and 3 bases from J, the gap between germline ends came to 18 bases. The CDR3 has 16 amino acids. The CDR3 sequence is CAIRAAGIGYYNEQFF. The CDR3 coding sequence is TGTGCCATCAGGGCGGCGGGGATCGGCTACTACAATGAGCAGTTCTTC.

The chain couples TRBV19 to TRBJ2-1; a weak D match, TRBD1 (6 bases). The CDR3 consists of 15 residues. CDR1 LNHDA and CDR2 SQIVND come from the germline V gene (reference sequence). Trimming removed 3 bases from V and 0 bases from J, with 9 bases in between. As DNA, the CDR3 is TGTGCCAGTAGTATGGGGACATACTCCTACAATGAGCAGTTCTTC. Protein sequence: CASSMGTYSYNEQFF.

The genes are TRBV25-1 and TRBJ1-5; D is unclear. Trimming pared 6 bases from V and 6 bases from J, leaving 18 bases between. The CDR3 has 15 residues. Germline V gene lookup returns CDR1 MGHDK and CDR2 SYGVNS. DNA for the CDR3: TGTGCCAGCAGCGGAGCGGGGTATTTGGGTCAGCCCCAGCATTTT. Translation: CASSGAGYLGQPQHF.

This clonotype turned up a few times. The chain uses TRBV27 and TRBJ2-7; D gene uncertain. The CDR3 contains 12 residues. Trimming left V 4 bases short and J 9 bases short, with 13 bases between. Looked up from germline, CDR1 is MNHEY and CDR2 is SMNVEV (reference sequence). CDR3 protein: CASSYPQGRQYF. The CDR3 bases are TGTGCCAGCAGTTACCCGCAAGGCCGGCAGTACTTC.

Relative to its sample, this clonotype is medium-sized (0.01 to 0.1%). The gene calls are TRBV13 and TRBJ2-3; D is undetermined. The CDR3 is 13 amino acids. V dropped 3 bases and J dropped 0 bases, with 4 bases sitting between them. CDR1 is PRHDT, CDR2 FYEKMQ, per germline (reference sequence). In nucleotides, the CDR3 is TGTGCCAGCAGCTTCTCCAGCACAGATACGCAGTATTTT. Translating it yields CASSFSSTDTQYF. Together with reference TRBV13 and TRBJ2-3, the CDR3 gives the full variable domain: AAGVIQSPRHLIKEKRETATLKCYPIPRHDTVYWYQQGPGQDPQFLISFYEKMQSDKGSIPDRFSAQQFSDYHSELNMSSLELGDSALYFCASSFSSTDTQYFGPGTRLTVL.